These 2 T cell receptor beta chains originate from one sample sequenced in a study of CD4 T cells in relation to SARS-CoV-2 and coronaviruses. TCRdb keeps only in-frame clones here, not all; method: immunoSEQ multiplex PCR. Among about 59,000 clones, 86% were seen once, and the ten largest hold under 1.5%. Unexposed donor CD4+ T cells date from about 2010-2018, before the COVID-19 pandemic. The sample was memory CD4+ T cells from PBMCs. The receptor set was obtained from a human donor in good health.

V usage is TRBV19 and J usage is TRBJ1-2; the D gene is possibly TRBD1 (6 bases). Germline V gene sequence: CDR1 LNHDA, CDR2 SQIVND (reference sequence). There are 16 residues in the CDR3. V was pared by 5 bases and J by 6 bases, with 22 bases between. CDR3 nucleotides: TGTGCCAGTAGTCCGGCGATCTCGGTGTCAGGGGATGGCTACACCTTC. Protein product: CASSPAISVSGDGYTF.

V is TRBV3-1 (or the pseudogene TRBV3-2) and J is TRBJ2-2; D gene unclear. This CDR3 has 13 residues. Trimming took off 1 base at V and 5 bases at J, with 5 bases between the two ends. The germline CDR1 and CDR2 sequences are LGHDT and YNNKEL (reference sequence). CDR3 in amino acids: CASSQGGTGELFF. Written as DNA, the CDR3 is TGTGCCAGCAGCCAAGGGGGTACCGGGGAGCTGTTTTTT.